The 9 T cell receptor beta chains below come from one sample, sequenced in a study of OX40 agonist ivuxolimab in advanced cancers. The protocol was immunoSEQ multiplex PCR, while the TCRdb copy is restricted to in-frame clones and leaves out a portion. The table has approximately 71,000 clones, roughly 82% seen once; the top ten hold approximately 10%. The source material was CD4+ or CD8+ T cells sorted from blood, sampled in a trial of the OX40 agonist ivuxolimab. These receptors all come from an adult with an advanced solid tumor such as melanoma, head and neck, liver or kidney cancer.

This rearrangement joins TRBV5-1 to TRBJ1-1; D is uncertain. The germline CDR1 and CDR2 sequences are SGHRS and YFSETQ. This CDR3 contains 16 residues. The ends were cut back, 0 bases at V and 1 base at J, with 13 bases in the middle. CDR3 nucleotides: TGCGCCAGCAGCTTGGCCGGACTCCGGGAGAACACTGAAGCTTTCTTT. It yields the protein CASSLAGLRENTEAFF.

This chain joins TRBV2 and TRBJ1-5; TRBD1 is a possible D gene (6 bases). Germline CDR1 is SNHLY and CDR2 is FYNNEI. This CDR3 spans 14 amino acids. Trimming removed 4 bases at V and 6 bases at J, with 13 bases between. CDR3 sequence: CASSGRQVSQPQHF. As DNA, the CDR3 is TGTGCCAGCAGTGGAAGACAGGTGAGTCAGCCCCAGCATTTT.

This chain connects TRBV7-9 to TRBJ2-2; 8 bases align to TRBD2. This CDR3 spans 16 amino acids. V was clipped by 2 bases and J by 1 base; unmatched bases: 3. Germline CDR1 and CDR2: SEHNR and FQNEAQ (reference sequence). CDR3 DNA sequence: TGTGCCAGCAGCTTAATAACTAGCGGGAACACCGGGGAGCTGTTTTTT. It yields the protein CASSLITSGNTGELFF. The complete variable domain, with remaining parts taken from reference TRBV7-9 and TRBJ2-2, reads DTGVSQNPRHKITKRGQNVTFRCDPISEHNRLYWYRQTLGQGPEFLTYFQNEAQLEKSRLLSDRFSAERPKGSFSTLEIQRTEQGDSAMYLCASSLITSGNTGELFFGEGSRLTVL.

The chain recombines TRBV29-1 with TRBJ2-7; maybe TRBD2 (5 bases). CDR1 and CDR2 from the germline V gene are SQVTM and ANQGSEA. The CDR3 contains 13 residues. V gave up 5 bases and J gave up 4 bases, with 15 bases separating them. The CDR3 is CSVPGKTIYEQYF. The CDR3 nucleotides are TGCAGCGTTCCGGGGAAGACTATATACGAGCAGTACTTC.

This rearrangement joins TRBV9 to TRBJ1-2; TRBD1 matches at 9 bases. Germline-derived CDR1 and CDR2 are SGDLS and YYNGEE. CDR3 length equals 16 residues. Trimming cost V 0 bases and J 3 bases; bases outside gene matches: 6. The CDR3 here is CASSVVDRGDYYGYTF. DNA for the CDR3: TGTGCCAGCAGCGTAGTCGACAGGGGGGACTACTATGGCTACACCTTC.

The rearrangement links TRBV11-2 to TRBJ2-7, with D perhaps matching TRBD2 (5 bases). V was clipped by 1 base and J by 0 bases, with 7 bases between them. Germline CDR1 SGHAT, CDR2 FQNNGV. The CDR3 is 14 residues long. As DNA, the CDR3 is TGTGCCAGCAGCTTAGCGGGGTACTCCTACGAGCAGTACTTC. Translating gives CASSLAGYSYEQYF.

V usage is TRBV7-6 and J usage is TRBJ2-5; TRBD1 is a possible D gene (6 bases). The CDR3 covers 13 residues. The V gene lost 1 base and the J gene lost 7 bases, with 10 bases spanning the gap. Per germline, CDR1 SGHVS and CDR2 FNYEAQ. The CDR3 DNA reads TGTGCCAGCAGCTTAGGGGGGCAGGCGACCCAGTACTTC. Translated, it gives CASSLGGQATQYF.

The chain combines TRBV5-6 with TRBJ1-5, with TRBD1 identical over 7 bases. The CDR3 totals 15 residues. CDR1 and CDR2 from the germline V gene are SGHDT and YYEEEE. The V segment lost 4 bases and the J segment 5 bases; nucleotides outside the gene matches: 9. The CDR3 loop reads CASSEGTVSDQPQHF. In DNA form, the CDR3 reads TGTGCCAGCAGCGAGGGGACAGTCTCGGATCAGCCCCAGCATTTT.

This clone came up a few times. As DNA, the CDR3 is TGTGCCAGCAGCGGGACAGGGGGGATTAGAGAGACCCAGTACTTC. This encodes CASSGTGGIRETQYF. The chain combines TRBV5-5 with TRBJ2-5, with 11 bases aligning to TRBD1. CDR1 is SGHKS, CDR2 YYEKEE, per germline (reference sequence). The CDR3 has 15 amino acids. V lost 4 bases to trimming and J lost 4 bases; unmatched junction nucleotides: 6.